Given below is one TCR beta chain in context. The record originates from a study of identical twins. Via MiXCR, TCRdb re-called the 5' RACE reads, giving one row per CDR3 protein. This table has 1.5 million to 2 million distinct CDR3 sequences, less than 35% appearing once. This clonotype originated in a newborn girl in good health. Sequenced sample: cord blood.

Here the CDR3 DNA reads TGTGCCAGCAGCCAAGATCTAGCGGGGCTGGGCGAGCAGTACTTC. Translated: CASSQDLAGLGEQYF. The V and J genes are TRBV3-1 and TRBJ2-7; 9 bases align to TRBD2. Germline loops: CDR1 LGHDT, CDR2 YNNKEL (reference sequence). V dropped 0 bases and J dropped 6; count of bases not matched to a gene: 6. The CDR3 runs to 15 residues.